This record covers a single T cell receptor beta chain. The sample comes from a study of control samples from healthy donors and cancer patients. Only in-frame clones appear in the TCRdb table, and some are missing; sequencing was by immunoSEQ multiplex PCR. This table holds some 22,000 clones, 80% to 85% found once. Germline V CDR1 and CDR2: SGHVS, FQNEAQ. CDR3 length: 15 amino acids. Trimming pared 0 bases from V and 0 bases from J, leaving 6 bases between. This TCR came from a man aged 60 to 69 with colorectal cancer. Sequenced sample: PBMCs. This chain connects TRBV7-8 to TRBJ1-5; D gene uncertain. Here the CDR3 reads CASSLAVNSNQPQHF. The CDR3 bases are TGTGCCAGCAGCTTAGCGGTTAATAGCAATCAGCCCCAGCATTTT. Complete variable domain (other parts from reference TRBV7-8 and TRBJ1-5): GAGVSQSPRYKVAKRGQDVALRCDPISGHVSLFWYQQALGQGPEFLTYFQNEAQLDKSGLPSDRFFAERPEGSVSTLKIQRTQQEDSAVYLCASSLAVNSNQPQHFGDGTRLSIL.